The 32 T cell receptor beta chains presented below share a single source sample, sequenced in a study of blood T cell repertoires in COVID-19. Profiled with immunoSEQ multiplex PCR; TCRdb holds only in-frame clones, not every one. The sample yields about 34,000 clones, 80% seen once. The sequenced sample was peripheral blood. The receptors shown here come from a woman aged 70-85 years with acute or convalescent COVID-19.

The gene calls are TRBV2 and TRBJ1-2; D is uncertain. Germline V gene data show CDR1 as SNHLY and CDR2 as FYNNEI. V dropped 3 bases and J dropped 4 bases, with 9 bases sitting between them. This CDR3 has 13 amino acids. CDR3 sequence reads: CASSDLSGYGYTF. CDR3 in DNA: TGTGCCAGCAGTGATTTATCCGGCTATGGCTACACCTTC.

CDR3 in amino acids: CASSIVEGSYEQYF. The CDR3 nucleotides read TGTGCCAGTAGTATAGTAGAGGGATCCTACGAGCAGTACTTC. V usage is TRBV19 and J usage is TRBJ2-7, with TRBD2 as a possible D gene (5 bases). The V end was cut by 1 base, the J end by 1 base, with 8 bases between. Germline CDR1 is LNHDA and CDR2 is SQIVND (reference sequence). This CDR3 contains 14 residues.

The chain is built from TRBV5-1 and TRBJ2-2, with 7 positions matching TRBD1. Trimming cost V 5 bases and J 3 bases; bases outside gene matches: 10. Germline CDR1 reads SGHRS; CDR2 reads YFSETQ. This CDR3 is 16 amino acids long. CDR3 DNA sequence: TGCGCCAGCAGTTCAGAGGGGACAGTCCACACCGGGGAGCTGTTTTTT. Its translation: CASSSEGTVHTGELFF.

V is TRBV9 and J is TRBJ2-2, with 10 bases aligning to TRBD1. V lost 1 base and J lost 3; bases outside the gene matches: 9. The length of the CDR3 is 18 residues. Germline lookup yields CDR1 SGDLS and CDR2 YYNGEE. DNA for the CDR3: TGTGCCAGCAGCGTAACCCCTGGGGACAGGGGATACACCGGGGAGCTGTTTTTT. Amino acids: CASSVTPGDRGYTGELFF.

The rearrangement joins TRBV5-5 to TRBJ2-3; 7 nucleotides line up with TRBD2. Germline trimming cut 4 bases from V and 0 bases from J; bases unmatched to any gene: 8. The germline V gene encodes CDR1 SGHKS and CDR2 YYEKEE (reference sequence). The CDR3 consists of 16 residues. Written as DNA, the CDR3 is TGTGCCAGCAGCCAAAGCTGGGACTATAGCACAGATACGCAGTATTTT. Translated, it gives CASSQSWDYSTDTQYF.

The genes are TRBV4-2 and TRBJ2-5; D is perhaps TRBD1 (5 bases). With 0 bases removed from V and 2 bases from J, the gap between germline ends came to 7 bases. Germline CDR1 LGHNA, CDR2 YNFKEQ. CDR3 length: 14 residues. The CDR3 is CASSQETVQETQYF. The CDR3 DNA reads TGTGCCAGCAGCCAAGAGACAGTGCAAGAGACCCAGTACTTC.

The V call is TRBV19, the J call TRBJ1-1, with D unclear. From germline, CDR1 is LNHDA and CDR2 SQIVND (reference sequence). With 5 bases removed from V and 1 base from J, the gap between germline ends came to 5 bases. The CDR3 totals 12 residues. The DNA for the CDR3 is TGTGCCAGTAGTTATCCGAACACTGAAGCTTTCTTT. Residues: CASSYPNTEAFF.

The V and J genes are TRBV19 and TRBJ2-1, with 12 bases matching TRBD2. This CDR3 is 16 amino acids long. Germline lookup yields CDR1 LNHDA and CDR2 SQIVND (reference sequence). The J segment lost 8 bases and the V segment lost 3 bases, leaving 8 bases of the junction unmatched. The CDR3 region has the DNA TGTGCCAGTAGTATCTCTAGCGGGGGGGCGGGCGATGAGCAGTTCTTC. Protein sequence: CASSISSGGAGDEQFF. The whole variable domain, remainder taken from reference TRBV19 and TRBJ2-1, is DGGITQSPKYLFRKEGQNVTLSCEQNLNHDAMYWYRQDPGQGLRLIYYSQIVNDFQKGDIAEGYSVSREKKESFPLTVTSAQKNPTAFYLCASSISSGGAGDEQFFGPGTRLTVL.

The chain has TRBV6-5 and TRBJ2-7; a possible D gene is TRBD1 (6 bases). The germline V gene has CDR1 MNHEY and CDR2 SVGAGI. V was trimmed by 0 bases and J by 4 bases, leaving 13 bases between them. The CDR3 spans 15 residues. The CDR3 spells CASSYSIGGEYEQYF. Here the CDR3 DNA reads TGTGCCAGCAGTTACTCGATTGGGGGCGAGTACGAGCAGTACTTC.

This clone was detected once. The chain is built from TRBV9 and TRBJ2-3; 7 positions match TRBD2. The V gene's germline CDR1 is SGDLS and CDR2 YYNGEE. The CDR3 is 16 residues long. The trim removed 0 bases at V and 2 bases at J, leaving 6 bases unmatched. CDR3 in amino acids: CASSVEPSGDTDTQYF. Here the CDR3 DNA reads TGTGCCAGCAGCGTAGAACCAAGCGGGGACACAGATACGCAGTATTTT.

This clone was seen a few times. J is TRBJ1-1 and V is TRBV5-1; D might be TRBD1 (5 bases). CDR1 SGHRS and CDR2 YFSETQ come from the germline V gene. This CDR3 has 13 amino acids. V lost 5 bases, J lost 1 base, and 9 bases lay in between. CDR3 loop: CASRIQGNTEAFF. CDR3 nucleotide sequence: TGCGCCAGCAGAATCCAGGGGAACACTGAAGCTTTCTTT.

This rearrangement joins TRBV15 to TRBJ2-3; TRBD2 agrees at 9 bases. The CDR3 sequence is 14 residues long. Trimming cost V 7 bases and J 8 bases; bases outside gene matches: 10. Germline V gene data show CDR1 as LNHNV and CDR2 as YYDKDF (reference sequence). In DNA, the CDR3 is TGTGCCACCAAGGGGGTAGCGGGAGAGGGTACGCAGTATTTT. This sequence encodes CATKGVAGEGTQYF.

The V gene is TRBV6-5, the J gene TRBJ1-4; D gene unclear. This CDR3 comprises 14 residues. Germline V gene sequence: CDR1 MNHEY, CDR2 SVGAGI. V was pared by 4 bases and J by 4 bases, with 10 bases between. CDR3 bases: TGTGCCAGCAGTTTAGTACGTTATAATGAAAAACTGTTTTTT. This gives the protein CASSLVRYNEKLFF.

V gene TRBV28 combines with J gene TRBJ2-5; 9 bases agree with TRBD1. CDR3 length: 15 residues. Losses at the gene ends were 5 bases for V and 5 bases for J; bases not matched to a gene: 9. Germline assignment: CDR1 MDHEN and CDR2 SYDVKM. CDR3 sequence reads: CASSRPGQGAETQYF. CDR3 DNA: TGTGCCAGCAGTCGTCCGGGACAGGGAGCCGAGACCCAGTACTTC.

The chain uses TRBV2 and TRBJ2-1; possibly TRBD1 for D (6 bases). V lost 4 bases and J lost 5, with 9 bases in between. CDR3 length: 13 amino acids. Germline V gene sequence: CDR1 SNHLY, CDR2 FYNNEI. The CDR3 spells CASSGTANNEQFF. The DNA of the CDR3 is TGTGCCAGCAGTGGGACAGCGAACAATGAGCAGTTCTTC. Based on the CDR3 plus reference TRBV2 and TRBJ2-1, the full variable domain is EPEVTQTPSHQVTQMGQEVILRCVPISNHLYFYWYRQILGQKVEFLVSFYNNEISEKSEIFDDQFSVERPDGSNFTLKIRSTKLEDSAMYFCASSGTANNEQFFGPGTRLTVL.

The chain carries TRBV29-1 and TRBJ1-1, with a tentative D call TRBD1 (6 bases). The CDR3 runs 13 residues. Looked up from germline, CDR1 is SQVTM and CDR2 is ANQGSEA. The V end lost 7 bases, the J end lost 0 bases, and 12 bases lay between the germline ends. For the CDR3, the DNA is TGCAGCGCCCCAGGGGAGATGAACACTGAAGCTTTCTTT. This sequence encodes CSAPGEMNTEAFF.

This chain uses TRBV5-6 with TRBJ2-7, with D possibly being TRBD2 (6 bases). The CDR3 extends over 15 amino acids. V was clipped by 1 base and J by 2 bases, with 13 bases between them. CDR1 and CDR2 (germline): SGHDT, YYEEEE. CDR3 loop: CASSLILALPYEQYF. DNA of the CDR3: TGTGCCAGCAGCTTGATCCTAGCGCTCCCCTACGAGCAGTACTTC.

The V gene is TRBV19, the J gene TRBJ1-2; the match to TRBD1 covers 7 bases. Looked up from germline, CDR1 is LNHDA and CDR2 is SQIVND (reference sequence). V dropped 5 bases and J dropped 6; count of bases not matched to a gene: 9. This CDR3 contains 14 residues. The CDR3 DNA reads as TGTGCCAGTAGTCCCCTGGTAGGGGGCGATGGCTACACCTTC. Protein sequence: CASSPLVGGDGYTF.

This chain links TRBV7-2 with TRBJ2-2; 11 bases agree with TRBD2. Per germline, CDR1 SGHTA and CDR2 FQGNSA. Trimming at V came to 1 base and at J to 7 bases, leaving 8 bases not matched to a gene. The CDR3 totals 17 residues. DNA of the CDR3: TGTGCCAGCAGCTTAGAAGTACTAGCGGGGGTCGTCGGGGAGCTGTTTTTT. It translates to CASSLEVLAGVVGELFF.

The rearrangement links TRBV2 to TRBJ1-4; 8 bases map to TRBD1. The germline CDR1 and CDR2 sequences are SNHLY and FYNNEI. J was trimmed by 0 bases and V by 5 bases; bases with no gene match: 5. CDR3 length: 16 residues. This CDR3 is CASSSPGGATNEKLFF. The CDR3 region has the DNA TGTGCCAGCAGTTCACCAGGGGGCGCAACTAATGAAAAACTGTTTTTT.

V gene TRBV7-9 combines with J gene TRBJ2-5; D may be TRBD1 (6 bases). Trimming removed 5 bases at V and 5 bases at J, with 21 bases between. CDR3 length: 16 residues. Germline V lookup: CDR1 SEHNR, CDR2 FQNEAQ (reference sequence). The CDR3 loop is CASSQMGRGSFETQYF. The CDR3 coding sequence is TGTGCCAGCAGCCAAATGGGAAGGGGGTCGTTTGAGACCCAGTACTTC.

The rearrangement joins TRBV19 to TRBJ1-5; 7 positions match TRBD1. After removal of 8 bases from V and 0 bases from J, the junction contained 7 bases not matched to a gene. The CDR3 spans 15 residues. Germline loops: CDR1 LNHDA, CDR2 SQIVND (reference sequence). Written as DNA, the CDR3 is TGTGCCAGTGGGCAGGGGGAGTATAGCAATCAGCCCCAGCATTTT. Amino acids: CASGQGEYSNQPQHF.

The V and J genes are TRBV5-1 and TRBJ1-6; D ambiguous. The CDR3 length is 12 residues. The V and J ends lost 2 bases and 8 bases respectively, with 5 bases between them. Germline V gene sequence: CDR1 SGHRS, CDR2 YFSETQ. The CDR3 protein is CASSFPDSPLHF. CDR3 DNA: TGCGCCAGCAGCTTCCCGGATTCACCCCTCCACTTT.

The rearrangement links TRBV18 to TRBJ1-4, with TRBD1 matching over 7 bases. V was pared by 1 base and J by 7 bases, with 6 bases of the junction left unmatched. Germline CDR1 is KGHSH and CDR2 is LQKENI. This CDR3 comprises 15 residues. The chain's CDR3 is CASSPQGQEGEKLFF. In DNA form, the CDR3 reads TGTGCCAGCTCACCACAAGGACAGGAGGGTGAAAAACTGTTTTTT.

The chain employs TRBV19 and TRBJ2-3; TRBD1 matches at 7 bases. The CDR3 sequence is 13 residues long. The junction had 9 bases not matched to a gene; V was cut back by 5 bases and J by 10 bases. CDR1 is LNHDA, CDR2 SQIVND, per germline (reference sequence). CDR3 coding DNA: TGTGCCAGTAGTGAAGGGACAGCCGGAGCGCAGTATTTT. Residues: CASSEGTAGAQYF.

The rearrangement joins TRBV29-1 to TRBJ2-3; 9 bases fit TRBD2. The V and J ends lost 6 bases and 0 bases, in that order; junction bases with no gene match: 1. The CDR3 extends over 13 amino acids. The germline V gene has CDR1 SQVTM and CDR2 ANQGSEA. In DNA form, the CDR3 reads TGCAGCGTCGGACTAGCGAGCACAGATACGCAGTATTTT. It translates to CSVGLASTDTQYF.

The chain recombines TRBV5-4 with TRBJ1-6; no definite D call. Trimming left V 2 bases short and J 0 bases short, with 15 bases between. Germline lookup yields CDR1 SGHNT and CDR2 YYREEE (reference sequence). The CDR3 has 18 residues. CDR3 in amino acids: CASSFRQATSSYNSPLHF. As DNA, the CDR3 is TGTGCCAGCAGCTTCAGGCAGGCGACGAGCTCCTATAATTCACCCCTCCACTTT.

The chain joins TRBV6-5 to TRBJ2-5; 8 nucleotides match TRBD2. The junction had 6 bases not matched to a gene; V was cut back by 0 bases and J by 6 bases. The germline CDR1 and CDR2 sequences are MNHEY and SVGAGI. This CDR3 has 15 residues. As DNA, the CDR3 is TGTGCCAGCAGTTACTCGCGGGGGGTCAAACAGACCCAGTACTTC. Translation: CASSYSRGVKQTQYF.

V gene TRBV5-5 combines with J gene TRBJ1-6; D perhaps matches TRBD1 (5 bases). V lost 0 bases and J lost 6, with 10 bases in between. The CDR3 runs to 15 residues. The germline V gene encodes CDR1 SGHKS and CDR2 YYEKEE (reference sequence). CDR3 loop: CASSLEAGSNSPLHF. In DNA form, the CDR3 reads TGTGCCAGCAGCTTGGAGGCAGGGTCTAATTCACCCCTCCACTTT.

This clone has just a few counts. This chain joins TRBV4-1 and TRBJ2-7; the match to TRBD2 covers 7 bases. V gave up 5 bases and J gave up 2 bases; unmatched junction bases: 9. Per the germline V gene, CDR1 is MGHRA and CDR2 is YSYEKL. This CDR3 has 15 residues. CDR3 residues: CASSSEARGTYEQYF. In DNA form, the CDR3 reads TGCGCCAGCAGCTCAGAGGCGCGGGGGACCTACGAGCAGTACTTC.

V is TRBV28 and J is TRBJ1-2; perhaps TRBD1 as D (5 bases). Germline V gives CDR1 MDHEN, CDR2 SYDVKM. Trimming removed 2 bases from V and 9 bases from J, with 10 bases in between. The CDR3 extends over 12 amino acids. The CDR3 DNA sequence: TGTGCCAGCAGTTTAAAGGGGTTTAGCTACACCTTC. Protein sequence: CASSLKGFSYTF.

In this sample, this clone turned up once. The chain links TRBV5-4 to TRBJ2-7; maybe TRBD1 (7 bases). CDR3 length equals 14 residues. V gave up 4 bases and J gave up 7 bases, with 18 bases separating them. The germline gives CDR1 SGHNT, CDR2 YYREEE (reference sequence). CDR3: CASSVLDRAGEQYF. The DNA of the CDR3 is TGTGCCAGCAGCGTACTCGACAGGGCGGGGGAGCAGTACTTC.